This record covers a single T cell receptor beta chain. Antigen specificity is unknown. V lost 2 bases and J lost 7, with 8 bases in between. Germline V gene lookup returns CDR1 MNHEY and CDR2 SVGAGI. The CDR3 covers 13 residues. These data originate in a study of post-analysis software for immune sequencing data. Looking at the study overall: The study covered relapsing-remitting, secondary progressive and progressive-relapsing courses of multiple sclerosis. The study, taken as a whole, reports: Higher frequency in patients than in controls was seen for roughly five TRBV segments, with TRBV5-6, TRBV5-1 and TRBV20-1 among them.

The authors incorporated unique molecular identifiers into the TCR beta cDNA libraries. Using its own MiXCR run on the PCR reads, TCRdb lists one record per CDR3 protein. Of approximately 770,000 distinct CDR3 sequences listed, 40% to 55% were seen once; the top ten hold 4.9%. This TCR was recovered from a girl aged 10 to 17 with multiple sclerosis. The material sequenced was blood. This chain joins TRBV6-5 and TRBJ2-2; TRBD2 is a possible D gene (6 bases). DNA of the CDR3: TGTGCCAGCAGTTACAGCGGGTTCGGGGAGCTGTTTTTT. Residues: CASSYSGFGELFF.